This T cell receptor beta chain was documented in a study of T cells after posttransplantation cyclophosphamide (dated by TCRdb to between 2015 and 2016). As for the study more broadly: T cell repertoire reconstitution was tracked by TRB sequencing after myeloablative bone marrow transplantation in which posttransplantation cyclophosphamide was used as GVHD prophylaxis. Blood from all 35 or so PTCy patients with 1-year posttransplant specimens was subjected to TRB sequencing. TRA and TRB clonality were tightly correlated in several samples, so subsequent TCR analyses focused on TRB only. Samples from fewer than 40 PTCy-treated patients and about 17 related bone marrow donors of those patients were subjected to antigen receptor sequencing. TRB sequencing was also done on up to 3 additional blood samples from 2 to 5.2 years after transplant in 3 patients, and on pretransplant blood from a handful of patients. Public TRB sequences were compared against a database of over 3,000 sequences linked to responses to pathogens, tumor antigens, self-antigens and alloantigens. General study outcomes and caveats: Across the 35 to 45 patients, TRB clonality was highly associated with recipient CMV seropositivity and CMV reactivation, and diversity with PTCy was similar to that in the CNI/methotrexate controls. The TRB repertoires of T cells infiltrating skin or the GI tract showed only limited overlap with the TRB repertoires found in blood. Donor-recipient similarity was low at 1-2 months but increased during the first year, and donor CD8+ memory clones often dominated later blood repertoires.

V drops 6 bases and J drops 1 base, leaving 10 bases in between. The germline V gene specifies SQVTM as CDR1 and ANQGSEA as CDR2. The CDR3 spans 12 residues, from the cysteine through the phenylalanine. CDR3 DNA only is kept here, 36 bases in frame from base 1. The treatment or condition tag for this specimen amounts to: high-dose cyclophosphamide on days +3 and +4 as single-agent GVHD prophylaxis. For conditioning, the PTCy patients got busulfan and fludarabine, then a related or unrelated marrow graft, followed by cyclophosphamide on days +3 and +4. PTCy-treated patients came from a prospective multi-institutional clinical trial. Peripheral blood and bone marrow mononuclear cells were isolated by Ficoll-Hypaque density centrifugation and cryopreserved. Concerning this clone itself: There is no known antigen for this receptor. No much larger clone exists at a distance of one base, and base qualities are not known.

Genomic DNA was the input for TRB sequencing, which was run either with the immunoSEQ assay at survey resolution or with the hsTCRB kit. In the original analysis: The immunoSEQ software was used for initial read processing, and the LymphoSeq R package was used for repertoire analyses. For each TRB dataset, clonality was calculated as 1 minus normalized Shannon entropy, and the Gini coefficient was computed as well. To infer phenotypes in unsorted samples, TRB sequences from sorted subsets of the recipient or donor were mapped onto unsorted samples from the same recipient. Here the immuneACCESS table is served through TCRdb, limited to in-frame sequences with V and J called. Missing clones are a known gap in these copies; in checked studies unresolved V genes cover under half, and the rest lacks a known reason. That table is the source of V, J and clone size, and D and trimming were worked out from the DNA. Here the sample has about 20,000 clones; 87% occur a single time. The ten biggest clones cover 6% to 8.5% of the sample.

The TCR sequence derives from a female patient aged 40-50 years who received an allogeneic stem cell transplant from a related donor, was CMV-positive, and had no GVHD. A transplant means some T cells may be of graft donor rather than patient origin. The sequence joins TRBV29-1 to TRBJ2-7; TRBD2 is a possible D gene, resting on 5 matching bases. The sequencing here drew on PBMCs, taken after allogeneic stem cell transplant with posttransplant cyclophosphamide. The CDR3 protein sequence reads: CSVTGISYEQYF. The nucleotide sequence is TGCAGCGTAACGGGAATTTCCTACGAGCAGTACTTC.